These 22 T cell receptor beta chains came from one sample sequenced in a study of human T cells and chemical hapten exposure. A single record per CDR3 protein comes from TCRdb applying MiXCR to the RACE reads. The table includes about 82,000 distinct CDR3 sequences, 10% to 15% detected once. The time point here: patch test 3, about 24 weeks after DPC sensitization. Treatment noted: therapeutic diphenylcyclopropenone sensitization with weekly scalp DPC. This specimen was whole blood, taken in connection with sensitization to the hapten diphenylcyclopropenone (DPC). Receptors originate from a woman between 45 and 65 years old with alopecia areata. Some clones in this sample may be carry-over from other donors' samples.

This clonotype occurred a few times. J is TRBJ2-7 and V is TRBV20-1, with D tentatively TRBD2 (5 bases). The CDR3 covers 14 residues. The ends were cut back, 3 bases at V and 7 bases at J, with 19 bases in the middle. CDR1 and CDR2 from the germline V gene are DFQATT and SNEGSKA (reference sequence). This CDR3 is CSASLGLWRVEQYF. CDR3 DNA sequence: TGCAGTGCTAGCCTCGGCCTCTGGCGGGTTGAGCAGTACTTC.

This clonotype came up many times. This rearrangement joins TRBV12-3 or TRBV12-4 to TRBJ2-1, with 11 positions matching TRBD2. The trim removed 4 bases at V and 7 bases at J, leaving 3 bases unmatched. The CDR3 spans 14 residues. CDR3 in DNA: TGTGCCAGCAGTTCCGGGACTAGCGGAAATGAGCAGTTCTTC. Protein product: CASSSGTSGNEQFF.

The chain links TRBV10-3 to TRBJ2-3; TRBD2 agrees at 11 bases. The CDR3 runs 19 residues. The germline V gene has CDR1 ENHRY and CDR2 SYGVKD. The V segment lost 2 bases and the J segment 4 bases; nucleotides outside the gene matches: 14. The CDR3 nucleotides read TGTGCCATCAGTGAGACGCTGACGACTACTAGCGGGAGATCAGATACGCAGTATTTT. As protein: CAISETLTTTSGRSDTQYF.

The chain has TRBV2 and TRBJ2-7; 8 positions match TRBD1. The CDR3 has 15 residues. Trimming took 6 bases from V and 2 from J; bases not matched to a gene: 9. The germline CDR1 and CDR2 sequences are SNHLY and FYNNEI. In DNA form, the CDR3 reads TGTGCCAGCAGCCCGGACCAGGGGGCTCCCTACGAGCAGTACTTC. Protein sequence: CASSPDQGAPYEQYF. The whole variable domain, filled in from reference TRBV2 and TRBJ2-7, reads EPEVTQTPSHQVTQMGQEVILRCVPISNHLYFYWYRQILGQKVEFLVSFYNNEISEKSEIFDDQFSVERPDGSNFTLKIRSTKLEDSAMYFCASSPDQGAPYEQYFGPGTRLTVT.

The rearrangement links TRBV5-4 to TRBJ1-1; D call uncertain. The CDR3 length is 15 residues. Between the trimmed V and J ends, which lost 1 base and 0 bases, there was a span of 10 bases. In germline, CDR1 is SGHNT, CDR2 YYREEE (reference sequence). DNA of the CDR3: TGTGCCAGCAGCTTGAGCCCGGCCTTGAACACTGAAGCTTTCTTT. This gives the protein CASSLSPALNTEAFF.

This clonotype was detected ten times or more. The chain couples TRBV6-2 or TRBV6-3 to TRBJ2-2, with D tentatively TRBD2 (5 bases). The CDR3 sequence is 14 residues long. Germline V gene lookup returns CDR1 MNHEY and CDR2 SVGEGT. Trimming left V 7 bases short and J 4 bases short, with 13 bases between. The CDR3 bases are TGTGCCAGCAAAGGGCTAGCTAGCACCGGGGAGCTGTTTTTT. As protein: CASKGLASTGELFF.

V usage is TRBV19 and J usage is TRBJ2-3; no reliable D call. Germline CDR1 LNHDA, CDR2 SQIVND (reference sequence). Trimming left V 3 bases short and J 8 bases short, with 12 bases between. The CDR3 consists of 13 residues. The CDR3 protein is CASSMDQHATQYF. The CDR3 region has the DNA TGTGCCAGTAGTATGGACCAGCACGCTACGCAGTATTTT.

There are many counts of this clonotype. The V call is TRBV2, the J call TRBJ1-1; no clear D. This CDR3 has 11 residues. Germline V CDR1 and CDR2: SNHLY, FYNNEI. The V end lost 5 bases, the J end lost 2 bases, and 3 bases lay between the germline ends. The CDR3 region is CASSSNTEAFF. The CDR3 DNA is TGTGCCAGCAGTTCAAACACTGAAGCTTTCTTT.

This clonotype was counted a few times. The rearrangement joins TRBV3-1 to TRBJ1-2; D unresolved. The CDR3 spans 13 residues. Trimming took 4 bases from V and 3 from J, leaving 9 bases between them. Per the germline V gene, CDR1 is LGHDT and CDR2 is YNNKEL (reference sequence). The CDR3 DNA follows: TGTGCCAGCAGCCCCCCCGATCACTATGGCTACACCTTC. Amino acids: CASSPPDHYGYTF. Full variable domain (remainder filled in from reference TRBV3-1 and TRBJ1-2): DTAVSQTPKYLVTQMGNDKSIKCEQNLGHDTMYWYKQDSKKFLKIMFSYNNKELIINETVPNRFSPKSPDKAHLNLHINSLELGDSAVYFCASSPPDHYGYTFGSGTRLTVV.

The chain recombines TRBV5-1 with TRBJ1-1, with TRBD1 as a possible D gene (5 bases). Trimming pared 0 bases from V and 4 bases from J, leaving 13 bases between. This CDR3 spans 15 amino acids. Per the germline V gene, CDR1 is SGHRS and CDR2 is YFSETQ. DNA for the CDR3: TGCGCCAGCAGCTTGGTTGGCAGGGTGGCCACTGAAGCTTTCTTT. Translated: CASSLVGRVATEAFF.

Ten or more counts support this clonotype. This chain uses TRBV4-1 with TRBJ2-7; D perhaps matches TRBD1 (5 bases). CDR1 MGHRA and CDR2 YSYEKL come from the germline V gene. V gave up 4 bases and J gave up 4 bases, with 17 bases separating them. The length of the CDR3 is 15 residues. The CDR3 here is CASSPRGHGSYEQYF. The DNA of the CDR3 is TGCGCCAGCAGCCCCCGAGGACACGGAAGTTACGAGCAGTACTTC.

The rearrangement uses TRBV2 and TRBJ1-2; D is undetermined. Germline V CDR1 and CDR2: SNHLY, FYNNEI. Trimming removed 8 bases at V and 2 bases at J, with 6 bases between. The CDR3 length is 11 residues. CDR3 amino acids: CASGTNYGYTF. The CDR3 bases are TGTGCCAGCGGCACCAACTATGGCTACACCTTC.

This chain links TRBV29-1 with TRBJ1-5; 8 nucleotides match TRBD1. V lost 6 bases to trimming and J lost 0 bases; unmatched junction nucleotides: 4. The CDR3 loop spans 14 amino acids. Germline V gene lookup returns CDR1 SQVTM and CDR2 ANQGSEA. The CDR3 DNA reads as TGCAGCGTGGGACAGGATTATAGCAATCAGCCCCAGCATTTT. Its protein product is CSVGQDYSNQPQHF.

This chain joins TRBV4-1 and TRBJ1-5; tentatively, D is TRBD1 (6 bases). Trimming took off 5 bases at V and 3 bases at J, with 11 bases between the two ends. The CDR3 is 14 residues long. Germline loops: CDR1 MGHRA, CDR2 YSYEKL. The CDR3 DNA reads as TGCGCCAGCAGCAAAGGGGGGGACAATCAGCCCCAGCATTTT. As protein: CASSKGGDNQPQHF.

A few counts support this clonotype. The chain joins TRBV6-6 to TRBJ2-5; D unclear. Germline loops: CDR1 MNHNY, CDR2 SVGAGI (reference sequence). This CDR3 spans 12 amino acids. V lost 4 bases and J lost 5, with 8 bases in between. CDR3 bases: TGTGCCAGCAGTTCCTCTGATGAGACCCAGTACTTC. Its translation is CASSSSDETQYF.

The chain carries TRBV6-1 and TRBJ1-4; D possibly corresponds to TRBD1 (5 bases). Trimming took 8 bases from V and 3 from J, leaving 13 bases between them. The germline V gene encodes CDR1 MNHNS and CDR2 SASEGT. This CDR3 has 14 residues. The CDR3 loop reads CASSPGGANEKLFF. The DNA of the CDR3 is TGTGCCAGCTCTCCTGGGGGGGCTAATGAAAAACTGTTTTTT.

The chain combines TRBV20-1 with TRBJ1-1, with 8 bases identical to TRBD1. Germline V gene sequence: CDR1 DFQATT, CDR2 SNEGSKA (reference sequence). The ends lost 6 bases at V and 4 bases at J; junction bases unmatched: 7. This CDR3 spans 13 amino acids. In DNA, the CDR3 is TGCAGTGCGGGGGACAGGTGGATCACTGAAGCTTTCTTT. It encodes CSAGDRWITEAFF.

This clonotype was detected many times. The V and J genes are TRBV7-2 and TRBJ2-7; D unresolved. The V gene lost 2 bases and the J gene lost 3 bases, with 11 bases spanning the gap. Per the germline V gene, CDR1 is SGHTA and CDR2 is FQGNSA. The CDR3 runs to 14 residues. The CDR3 loop is CASSLNGPNYEQYF. The CDR3 region has the DNA TGTGCCAGCAGCTTAAACGGACCCAACTACGAGCAGTACTTC. The complete variable domain, with remaining parts taken from reference TRBV7-2 and TRBJ2-7, reads GAGVSQSPSNKVTEKGKDVELRCDPISGHTALYWYRQSLGQGLEFLIYFQGNSAPDKSGLPSDRFSAERTGGSVSTLTIQRTQQEDSAVYLCASSLNGPNYEQYFGPGTRLTVT.

J is TRBJ2-1 and V is TRBV30, with a possible D match to TRBD1 (5 bases). V was clipped by 4 bases and J by 0 bases, with 25 bases between them. The CDR3 covers 19 residues. Germline V gives CDR1 GTSNPN, CDR2 SVGIG (reference sequence). The chain's CDR3 is CAWTPAGPSRRSSYNEQFF. CDR3 bases: TGTGCCTGGACCCCGGCAGGGCCCAGCCGGAGAAGCTCCTACAATGAGCAGTTCTTC.

The sample holds many counts of this clonotype. This sequence joins TRBV20-1 and TRBJ2-1, with TRBD2 matching 11 bases. The CDR3 loop spans 18 amino acids. Germline loops: CDR1 DFQATT, CDR2 SNEGSKA (reference sequence). V lost 6 bases, J lost 5 bases, and 18 bases stayed unmatched. In nucleotides, the CDR3 is TGCAGTGCCGCGCCTGGGGGTCTAGCGGGAGGTACGAACAATGAGCAGTTCTTC. Its translation: CSAAPGGLAGGTNNEQFF.

This clonotype has a count of ten or more. This sequence joins TRBV29-1 and TRBJ2-7, with TRBD2 identical over 12 bases. The CDR3 spans 16 residues. CDR1 and CDR2 (germline): SQVTM, ANQGSEA. With V trimmed by 4 bases and J by 1 base, 8 bases remained unmatched. This CDR3 reads CSVAGLAGPESYEQYF. The CDR3, as DNA: TGCAGCGTTGCGGGACTAGCGGGTCCGGAGTCCTACGAGCAGTACTTC.

This clonotype was seen many times. V usage is TRBV29-1 and J usage is TRBJ2-1, with D possibly being TRBD2 (6 bases). The CDR3 is made up of 15 amino acids. The germline V and J ends were trimmed by 5 bases and 0 bases, with 14 bases remaining between them. Germline values: CDR1 SQVTM, CDR2 ANQGSEA. CDR3 residues: CSVHVAVASYNEQFF. CDR3 in DNA: TGCAGCGTTCATGTAGCGGTAGCCTCCTACAATGAGCAGTTCTTC.